The present T cell receptor beta chain was sequenced within a study of metastatic and nonmetastatic thyroid tumors (dated by TCRdb to the early 2020s). The study in broad terms: Repertoires were compared across peripheral blood and tumor or nodule tissue samples from malignant and benign thyroid patients. Overall results and qualifications from the work: TCR beta diversity was reported as significantly higher in malignant tumors than in benign nodules, in both blood and tumor samples.

The CDR3 runs 22 residues from the cysteine to the phenylalanine. CDR3 DNA is the only sequence kept; it has 66 bases, read in frame from the first base. From the germline V gene, CDR1 is MGHDK and CDR2 is SYGVNS. V lost 10 bases and J lost 2 bases, and the count of bases not matched to a germline gene is 30. Preparation of the library involved PCR. Data came from an Illumina HiSeq 4000. High-throughput sequencing was used to profile the TCR beta-chain CDR3 region of every patient. The study's own analysis went as follows. A classifier to discriminate distant-metastatic papillary thyroid cancer patients was built from CDR3 differences across clinicopathological groups. To measure repertoire diversity the researchers used the Shannon index, while the Morisita-Horn index served to gauge how similar the tumor and blood repertoires were. TCRdb took the public reads, trimmed them with fastp at Q25, ran MiXCR for clone calling and kept in-frame beta chains. V and J calls and clone size were set by TCRdb, not the authors. The sample includes 35,000 to 45,000 clones, with 9.5% to 13% observed a single time. The ten top clones hold approximately 8.8% of the sample.

No treatment had been received by any patient before thyroid surgery. The study retrospectively analysed patient clinical samples collected from the early 2010s to the late 2010s using T-cell receptor beta sequencing. In this sample, this clone turned up many times. It has no known antigen specificity. No much larger clonotype is one base removed from it; base qualities were not supplied. The receptor comes from a male donor with papillary thyroid cancer or a benign thyroid nodule (not recorded which). Some clones in this sample may be carry-over from other donors' samples. Sequenced input: blood. The sequence is built from TRBV25-1 and TRBJ2-7; 12 central nucleotides agree with TRBD2. Here is the DNA: TGTGCCATCAGGGGCCCGGGACAGGGATCCTGCCCCGGACTAGCGGGAACCTACGAGCAGTACTTC. It specifies CAIRGPGQGSCPGLAGTYEQYF.